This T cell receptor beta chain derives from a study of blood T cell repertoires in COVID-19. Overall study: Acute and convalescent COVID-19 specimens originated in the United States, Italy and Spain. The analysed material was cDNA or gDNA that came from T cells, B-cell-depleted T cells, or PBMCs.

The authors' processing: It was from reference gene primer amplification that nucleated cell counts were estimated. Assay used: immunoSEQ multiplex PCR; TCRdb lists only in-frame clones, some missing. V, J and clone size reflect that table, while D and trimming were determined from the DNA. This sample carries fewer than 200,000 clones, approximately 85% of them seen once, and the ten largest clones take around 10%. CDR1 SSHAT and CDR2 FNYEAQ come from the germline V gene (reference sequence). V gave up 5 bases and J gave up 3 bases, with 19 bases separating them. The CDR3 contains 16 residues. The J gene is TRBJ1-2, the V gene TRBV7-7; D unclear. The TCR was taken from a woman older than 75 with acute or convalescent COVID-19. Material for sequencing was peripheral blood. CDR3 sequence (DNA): TGTGCCAGCAGCCCAACGGGTCGCCCCGGGGACTATGGCTACACCTTC. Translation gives CASSPTGRPGDYGYTF. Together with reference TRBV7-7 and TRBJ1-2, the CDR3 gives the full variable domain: GAGVSQSPRYKVTKRGQDVTLRCDPISSHATLYWYQQALGQGPEFLTYFNYEAQPDKSGLPSDRFSAERPEGSISTLTIQRTEQRDSAMYRCASSPTGRPGDYGYTFGSGTRLTVV.